The 27 T cell receptor beta chains below all came from one sample that was sequenced in a study of control samples from healthy donors and cancer patients. The table came from immunoSEQ multiplex PCR; TCRdb's copy has only in-frame clones and leaves some out. The sample includes approximately 58,000 clones, around 90% seen only once; the top ten take over 12%. Sequencing was carried out using PBMCs. The receptor set was obtained from a man between 60 and 70 years old with head and neck cancer.

V usage is TRBV3-1 (or the pseudogene TRBV3-2) and J usage is TRBJ1-1, with a possible D match to TRBD1 (5 bases). This CDR3 spans 14 amino acids. Germline CDR1 is LGHDT and CDR2 is YNNKEL (reference sequence). V was pared by 1 base and J by 4 bases, with 10 bases between. The CDR3 loop reads CASSQGIGATEAFF. The DNA of the CDR3 is TGTGCCAGCAGCCAAGGGATAGGGGCCACTGAAGCTTTCTTT.

The CDR3 is CASSPTPTVGEAFF. In nucleotides, the CDR3 is TGTGCCAGCAGCCCAACCCCGACTGTAGGAGAAGCTTTCTTT. The gene calls are TRBV6-2 or TRBV6-3 and TRBJ1-1, with unresolved D. V was clipped by 6 bases and J by 8 bases, with 19 bases between them. The CDR3 covers 14 residues. The germline V gene has CDR1 MNHEY and CDR2 SVGEGT.

The CDR3 DNA sequence: TGTGCCAGTAGTAGGGGGTCCGTAATCCCCTACGAGCAGTACTTC. It encodes CASSRGSVIPYEQYF. The chain joins TRBV19 to TRBJ2-7, with D possibly called TRBD1 or TRBD2 (5 bases each). This CDR3 spans 15 amino acids. Per the germline V gene, CDR1 is LNHDA and CDR2 is SQIVND (reference sequence). Deletions cut 4 bases from V and 2 bases from J, with 15 bases between.

V is TRBV7-9 and J is TRBJ2-7; weak D call: TRBD1 (5 bases). From germline, CDR1 is SEHNR and CDR2 FQNEAQ (reference sequence). The CDR3 sequence is 14 residues long. V gave up 5 bases and J gave up 7 bases, with 18 bases separating them. The DNA of the CDR3 is TGTGCCAGCAGCGCCCGACCCAGGGTCGAGGAGCAGTACTTC. Translated: CASSARPRVEEQYF.

The J gene is TRBJ2-1, the V gene TRBV11-2; TRBD2 might be the D (5 bases). The CDR3 length is 15 residues. The germline CDR1 and CDR2 sequences are SGHAT and FQNNGV. V was trimmed by 0 bases and J by 5 bases, leaving 11 bases between them. The CDR3 nucleotides read TGTGCCAGCAGCTTAGAGCGGGTCGGGGACAATGAGCAGTTCTTC. This sequence encodes CASSLERVGDNEQFF.

This clone was counted once. The J gene is TRBJ2-1, the V gene TRBV11-2, with 8 nucleotides matching TRBD2. Germline lookup yields CDR1 SGHAT and CDR2 FQNNGV. V shed 4 bases, J shed 0 bases, and the junction held 5 bases outside the gene matches. The CDR3 is made up of 16 amino acids. CDR3 region: CASSSLAGISYNEQFF. The DNA for the CDR3 is TGTGCCAGCAGCTCCCTAGCGGGTATCTCCTACAATGAGCAGTTCTTC.

V usage is TRBV10-2 and J usage is TRBJ2-7, with unresolved D. This CDR3 is built from 13 residues. The germline CDR1 and CDR2 sequences are WSHSY and SAAADI. Trimming left V 6 bases short and J 6 bases short, with 15 bases between. The CDR3 nucleotides read TGCGCCAGCAGACAGCCATCAAAATCCGAGCAGTACTTC. It encodes CASRQPSKSEQYF.

The V gene is TRBV9, the J gene TRBJ2-2; D call uncertain. V gave up 0 bases and J gave up 6 bases, with 9 bases separating them. The germline V gene encodes CDR1 SGDLS and CDR2 YYNGEE. The CDR3 has 14 amino acids. The DNA of the CDR3 is TGTGCCAGCAGCGTAGTTCCAAAATCCGGGGAGCTGTTTTTT. This gives the protein CASSVVPKSGELFF.

The chain combines TRBV5-1 with TRBJ2-1; 10 bases line up with TRBD2. The CDR3 runs 17 residues. Germline loops: CDR1 SGHRS, CDR2 YFSETQ. V was pared by 1 base and J by 4 bases, with 8 bases of the junction left unmatched. CDR3 loop: CASSLQPASGSYNEQFF. CDR3 coding DNA: TGCGCCAGCAGCTTGCAGCCGGCTAGCGGGAGTTACAATGAGCAGTTCTTC.

The V gene is TRBV2, the J gene TRBJ1-1; the D is unclear. Germline loops: CDR1 SNHLY, CDR2 FYNNEI. Between the trimmed V and J ends, which lost 6 bases and 0 bases, there was a span of 11 bases. This CDR3 comprises 14 residues. The CDR3 region is CASRADGLNTEAFF. The CDR3 DNA is TGTGCCAGCAGAGCAGACGGTCTGAACACTGAAGCTTTCTTT.

The chain carries TRBV2 and TRBJ2-1; D ambiguous. The CDR3 is made up of 12 amino acids. Germline lookup yields CDR1 SNHLY and CDR2 FYNNEI. V gave up 4 bases and J gave up 9 bases, with 10 bases separating them. The CDR3 reads CASSGDSGEQFF. In nucleotides, the CDR3 is TGTGCCAGCAGTGGGGATTCGGGTGAGCAGTTCTTC. The full variable domain, rest sourced from reference TRBV2 and TRBJ2-1, is EPEVTQTPSHQVTQMGQEVILRCVPISNHLYFYWYRQILGQKVEFLVSFYNNEISEKSEIFDDQFSVERPDGSNFTLKIRSTKLEDSAMYFCASSGDSGEQFFGPGTRLTVL.

The rearrangement links TRBV7-9 to TRBJ1-1; 7 nucleotides align to TRBD1. Germline V lookup: CDR1 SEHNR, CDR2 FQNEAQ (reference sequence). The CDR3 extends over 11 amino acids. The CDR3 spells CAGGGVNEAFF. The CDR3 bases are TGTGCAGGAGGGGGCGTTAATGAAGCTTTCTTT.

The chain is built from TRBV6-5 and TRBJ1-6; tentative D call: TRBD1 (5 bases). CDR3 length: 13 residues. Germline lookup yields CDR1 MNHEY and CDR2 SVGAGI. V lost 3 bases and J lost 14, with 14 bases in between. CDR3 residues: CASSYIGRGTLHF. The CDR3 nucleotides are TGTGCCAGCAGTTATATAGGCCGGGGGACCCTCCACTTT.

The chain employs TRBV10-3 and TRBJ1-2; TRBD1 is a possible D gene (5 bases). Germline V CDR1 and CDR2: ENHRY, SYGVKD. Trimming took off 0 bases at V and 8 bases at J, with 16 bases between the two ends. The CDR3 is 15 amino acids. The CDR3 loop is CAISESRGVPLGYTF. Here the CDR3 DNA reads TGTGCCATCAGTGAGTCGAGGGGCGTCCCCTTAGGCTACACCTTC.

This rearrangement joins TRBV9 to TRBJ2-7; 8 bases are shared with TRBD1. The germline gives CDR1 SGDLS, CDR2 YYNGEE. The CDR3 is made up of 14 amino acids. Trimming cost V 3 bases and J 2 bases; bases outside gene matches: 4. The CDR3 loop reads CASSERQGPYEQYF. DNA of the CDR3: TGTGCCAGCAGCGAACGACAGGGGCCCTACGAGCAGTACTTC.

V gene TRBV9 combines with J gene TRBJ2-3, with D maybe TRBD2 (6 bases). Trimming took 0 bases from V and 0 from J, leaving 11 bases between them. The CDR3 contains 16 residues. The germline V gene has CDR1 SGDLS and CDR2 YYNGEE. This CDR3 reads CASSVEGDSSTDTQYF. The CDR3 coding sequence is TGTGCCAGCAGCGTAGAAGGGGACTCTAGCACAGATACGCAGTATTTT.

This clone was observed a handful of times. This rearrangement joins TRBV9 to TRBJ2-1; D is perhaps TRBD2 (6 bases). Trimming shortened V by 4 bases and J by 15 bases, and 23 bases separated the two germline ends. The CDR3 is made up of 14 amino acids. Germline CDR1 is SGDLS and CDR2 is YYNGEE. The CDR3 is CASSPGGYGQRPFF. The CDR3 DNA is TGTGCCAGCAGCCCCGGAGGGTACGGGCAAAGACCGTTCTTC.

The rearrangement uses TRBV5-6 and TRBJ1-1; no clear D gene. CDR1 SGHDT and CDR2 YYEEEE come from the germline V gene. Trimming left V 3 bases short and J 13 bases short, with 28 bases between. The length of the CDR3 is 16 residues. The CDR3 reads CASSSGSDRVILDDFF. The CDR3 nucleotides are TGTGCCAGCAGCTCAGGATCCGATCGGGTTATACTAGACGATTTCTTT.

The rearrangement uses TRBV19 and TRBJ2-1; D perhaps matches TRBD2 (6 bases). The CDR3 totals 14 residues. Looked up from germline, CDR1 is LNHDA and CDR2 is SQIVND (reference sequence). Trimming stripped 9 bases from V and 0 bases from J, with 12 bases between. The chain's CDR3 is CASQRGISYNEQFF. The CDR3 DNA follows: TGTGCCAGCCAGCGCGGGATCTCCTACAATGAGCAGTTCTTC.

This clone was detected only a few times. This sequence joins TRBV5-1 and TRBJ2-1; the match to TRBD1 covers 9 bases. The V segment lost 0 bases and the J segment 7 bases; nucleotides outside the gene matches: 8. The CDR3 runs 16 residues. Germline assignment: CDR1 SGHRS and CDR2 YFSETQ. CDR3 sequence (DNA): TGCGCCAGCAGCTTGGCCCGACAGGGGGTAGGGAATGAGCAGTTCTTC. Amino acid sequence: CASSLARQGVGNEQFF.

The rearrangement joins TRBV18 to TRBJ2-5, with D possibly called TRBD1 or TRBD2 (5 bases each). CDR1 is KGHSH and CDR2 is LQKENI in the germline V gene. The CDR3 is 15 amino acids. Trimming removed 1 base at V and 4 bases at J, with 13 bases between. The CDR3 loop reads CASSPRGRAGETQYF. The CDR3 DNA reads as TGTGCCAGCTCACCACGCGGCAGGGCGGGAGAGACCCAGTACTTC.

The chain uses TRBV24-1 and TRBJ1-2; D unresolved. Germline CDR1 is KGHDR and CDR2 is SFDVKD. With 4 bases removed from V and 4 bases from J, the gap between germline ends came to 9 bases. The CDR3 has 13 residues. CDR3 coding DNA: TGTGCCACCAGTGACCAGGCCCGCTATGGCTACACCTTC. Translation gives CATSDQARYGYTF.

This sequence joins TRBV14 and TRBJ2-5; D is perhaps TRBD1 (6 bases). CDR3 length: 14 residues. V shed 5 bases and J shed 0 bases, with 10 bases lying between them. Germline CDR1 and CDR2: SGHDN and FVKESK. The CDR3 bases are TGTGCCAGCAGCTCCGGACAGCACCAAGAGACCCAGTACTTC. This translates into CASSSGQHQETQYF.

DNA of the CDR3: TGTGCCAGCAGGAGATATAGCAATCAGCCCCAGCATTTT. It specifies CASRRYSNQPQHF. J is TRBJ1-5 and V is TRBV28; D gene ambiguous. The CDR3 is 13 residues long. The ends were cut back, 6 bases at V and 0 bases at J, with 6 bases in the middle. The V gene's germline CDR1 is MDHEN and CDR2 SYDVKM. The full variable domain, rest sourced from reference TRBV28 and TRBJ1-5, is DVKVTQSSRYLVKRTGEKVFLECVQDMDHENMFWYRQDPGLGLRLIYFSYDVKMKEKGDIPEGYSVSREKKERFSLILESASTNQTSMYLCASRRYSNQPQHFGDGTRLSIL.

The V and J genes are TRBV30 and TRBJ2-7; no definite D call. The length of the CDR3 is 12 residues. CDR1 GTSNPN and CDR2 SVGIG come from the germline V gene (reference sequence). V lost 2 bases, J lost 5 bases, and 10 bases lay in between. DNA of the CDR3: TGTGCCTGGAGTCTCCCTCCCGACGAGCAGTACTTC. Protein: CAWSLPPDEQYF.

The rearrangement joins TRBV5-1 to TRBJ2-7; tentative D call: TRBD1 (6 bases). The V gene lost 4 bases and the J gene lost 4 bases, with 15 bases spanning the gap. Germline V CDR1 and CDR2: SGHRS, YFSETQ. The CDR3 has 14 amino acids. CDR3 loop: CASSQGQTTYEQYF. The CDR3 DNA reads as TGCGCCAGCAGCCAAGGACAGACGACTTACGAGCAGTACTTC.

The chain is built from TRBV9 and TRBJ1-4, with D possibly TRBD1 on 5 matching bases. This CDR3 spans 15 amino acids. From germline, CDR1 is SGDLS and CDR2 YYNGEE. Trimming pared 0 bases from V and 8 bases from J, leaving 14 bases between. The CDR3 protein is CASSVATGHREKLFF. The CDR3 bases are TGTGCCAGCAGCGTAGCTACAGGACATCGCGAAAAACTGTTTTTT.